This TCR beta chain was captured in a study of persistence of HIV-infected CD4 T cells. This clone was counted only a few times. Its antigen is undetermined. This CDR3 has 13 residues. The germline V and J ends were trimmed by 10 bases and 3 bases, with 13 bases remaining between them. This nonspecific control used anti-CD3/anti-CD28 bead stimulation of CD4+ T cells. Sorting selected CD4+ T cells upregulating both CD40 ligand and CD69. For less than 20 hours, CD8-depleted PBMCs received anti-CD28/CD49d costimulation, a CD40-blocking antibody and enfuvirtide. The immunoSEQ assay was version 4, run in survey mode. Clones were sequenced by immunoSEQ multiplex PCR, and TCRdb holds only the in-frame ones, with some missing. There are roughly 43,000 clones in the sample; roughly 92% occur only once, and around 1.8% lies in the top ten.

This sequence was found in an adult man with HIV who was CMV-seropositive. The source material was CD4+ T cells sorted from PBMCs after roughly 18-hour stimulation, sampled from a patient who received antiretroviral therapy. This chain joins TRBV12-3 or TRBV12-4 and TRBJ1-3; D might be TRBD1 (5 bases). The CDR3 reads CATRRGDGNTIYF. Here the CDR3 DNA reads TGTGCCACCCGCCGGGGCGATGGAAACACCATATATTTT.